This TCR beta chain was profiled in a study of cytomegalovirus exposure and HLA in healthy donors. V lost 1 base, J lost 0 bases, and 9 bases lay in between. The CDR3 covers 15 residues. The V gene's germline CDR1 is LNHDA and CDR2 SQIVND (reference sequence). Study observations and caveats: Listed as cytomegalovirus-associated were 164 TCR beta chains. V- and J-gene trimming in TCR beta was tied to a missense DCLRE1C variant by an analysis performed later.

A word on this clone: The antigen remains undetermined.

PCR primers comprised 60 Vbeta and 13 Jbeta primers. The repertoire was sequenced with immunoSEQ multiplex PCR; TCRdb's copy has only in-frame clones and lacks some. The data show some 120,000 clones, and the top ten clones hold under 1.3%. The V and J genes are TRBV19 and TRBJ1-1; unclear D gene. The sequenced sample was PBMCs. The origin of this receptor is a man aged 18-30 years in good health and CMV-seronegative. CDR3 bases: TGTGCCAGTAGTATAGGTGGGCAAATGAACACTGAAGCTTTCTTT. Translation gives CASSIGGQMNTEAFF.